What follows are 27 T cell receptor beta chains derived from one specimen sequenced in a study of T-cell reconstitution after alpha-beta-depleted transplantation in children. The TCRbeta library incorporated unique molecular identifiers. From the PCR reads, TCRdb called clonotypes with MiXCR, one entry per CDR3 protein. The sample lists some 460,000 distinct CDR3 sequences, around 15% occurring once. Sample: PBMCs, mostly from graft donor cells, taken 360 days after TCRalphabeta/CD19-depleted stem cell transplant. These receptors all come from a boy under two years old who had a stem cell transplant for Wiskott-Aldrich syndrome, so the T cells may come from the graft donor.

The rearrangement joins TRBV7-2 to TRBJ2-7, with no clear D. The V and J ends lost 4 bases and 7 bases respectively, with 8 bases between them. The CDR3 spans 11 residues. Germline loops: CDR1 SGHTA, CDR2 FQGNSA. The CDR3 here is CASSSKWEQYF. DNA of the CDR3: TGTGCCAGCAGCTCCAAATGGGAGCAGTACTTC. The full variable domain, completed using reference TRBV7-2 and TRBJ2-7, is GAGVSQSPSNKVTEKGKDVELRCDPISGHTALYWYRQSLGQGLEFLIYFQGNSAPDKSGLPSDRFSAERTGGSVSTLTIQRTQQEDSAVYLCASSSKWEQYFGPGTRLTVT.

CDR3 residues: CASSDRGGWGNIQYF. The CDR3 nucleotides are TGTGCCAGCAGTGATCGAGGGGGCTGGGGAAACATTCAGTACTTC. The gene calls are TRBV25-1 and TRBJ2-4, with 7 bases matching TRBD1. Germline assignment: CDR1 MGHDK and CDR2 SYGVNS. Germline trimming cut 3 bases from V and 6 bases from J; bases unmatched to any gene: 8. This CDR3 is built from 15 residues.

V gene TRBV20-1 combines with J gene TRBJ2-7; 7 bases are a match to TRBD1. The J segment lost 2 bases and the V segment lost 6 bases, leaving 7 bases of the junction unmatched. This CDR3 region has 13 residues. Germline V CDR1 and CDR2: DFQATT, SNEGSKA (reference sequence). For the CDR3, the DNA is TGCAGTGCACCCACAGGGGACGCCTACGAGCAGTACTTC. This gives the protein CSAPTGDAYEQYF.

CDR3 DNA: TGTGCCAGCAGTTACTGGTTGGGGAAAAACCCCGTTCGGGGATCCTACAATGAGCAGTTCTTC. Amino acid sequence: CASSYWLGKNPVRGSYNEQFF. The J gene is TRBJ2-1, the V gene TRBV6-6, with TRBD2 as a possible D gene (5 bases). V was cut by 1 base and J by 1 base, with 26 bases left in between. The CDR3 totals 21 residues. Germline V gives CDR1 MNHNY, CDR2 SVGAGI (reference sequence).

The CDR3 sequence: CATSGPYNEQFF. DNA for the CDR3: TGTGCCACTTCAGGGCCCTACAATGAGCAGTTCTTC. The chain uses TRBV24-1 and TRBJ2-1; D might be TRBD1 (5 bases). Germline values: CDR1 KGHDR, CDR2 SFDVKD. V shed 10 bases and J shed 2 bases, with 8 bases lying between them. This CDR3 contains 12 residues.

This clonotype was counted only a few times. The genes are TRBV12-3 or TRBV12-4 and TRBJ2-1; D might be TRBD1 or TRBD2, each matching 5 bases. V shed 7 bases and J shed 6 bases, with 16 bases lying between them. This CDR3 comprises 14 residues. This CDR3 reads CASTTGLASNEQFF. The CDR3 DNA sequence: TGTGCCAGCACCACAGGTTTAGCGTCCAATGAGCAGTTCTTC.

CDR3 sequence: CASSQDGGLWRPNTGELFF. The CDR3 nucleotides are TGTGCCAGCAGCCAAGATGGGGGACTATGGAGGCCTAACACCGGGGAGCTGTTTTTT. The rearrangement uses TRBV4-2 and TRBJ2-2; 7 nucleotides match TRBD2. With 0 bases clipped from V and 2 bases from J, the junction kept 12 bases outside the gene matches. In germline, CDR1 is LGHNA, CDR2 YNFKEQ. The CDR3 has 19 residues.

The chain employs TRBV29-1 and TRBJ2-7; TRBD2 might be the D (6 bases). This CDR3 is built from 15 residues. Trimming pared 1 base from V and 0 bases from J, leaving 13 bases between. Germline V gives CDR1 SQVTM, CDR2 ANQGSEA. For the CDR3, the DNA is TGCAGCGTTGAAGCACCGGGACTCCGCTCCTACGAGCAGTACTTC. Its translation: CSVEAPGLRSYEQYF.

Concerning this clonotype: The germline gene is not matched at one end of the junction; a read error may be the cause. CDR3: CASSPGQGSFNEQFF. The CDR3 DNA reads as TGTGCCAGCAGTCCGGGCCAGGGGTCCTTCAATGAGCAGTTCTTC. The chain recombines TRBV12-3 or TRBV12-4 with TRBJ2-1; possibly TRBD1 for D (6 bases). The CDR3 sequence is 15 residues long.

This clonotype was counted between two and nine times. The chain's CDR3 is CAWSVRDFSYEQYF. CDR3 DNA: TGTGCCTGGAGTGTACGGGACTTCTCCTACGAGCAGTACTTC. The chain employs TRBV30 and TRBJ2-7; a weak D match, TRBD2 (6 bases). Germline CDR1 is GTSNPN and CDR2 is SVGIG (reference sequence). The CDR3 consists of 14 residues. V was trimmed by 0 bases and J by 0 bases, leaving 9 bases between them.

The genes are TRBV5-1 and TRBJ2-1; 7 bases line up with TRBD2. The germline gives CDR1 SGHRS, CDR2 YFSETQ. V dropped 4 bases and J dropped 2; count of bases not matched to a gene: 27. The CDR3 is 22 amino acids. The CDR3 sequence: CASSAPEVRASGLVSAYNEQFF. In DNA, the CDR3 is TGCGCCAGCAGCGCCCCTGAAGTGAGGGCTAGCGGACTAGTCTCCGCCTACAATGAGCAGTTCTTC. The whole variable domain, remainder taken from reference TRBV5-1 and TRBJ2-1, is KAGVTQTPRYLIKTRGQQVTLSCSPISGHRSVSWYQQTPGQGLQFLFEYFSETQRNKGNFPGRFSGRQFSNSRSEMNVSTLELGDSALYLCASSAPEVRASGLVSAYNEQFFGPGTRLTVL.

This chain joins TRBV2 and TRBJ2-3, with 7 positions matching TRBD2. J gave up 5 bases and V 5 bases, and 10 bases lay outside the gene matches. Germline lookup yields CDR1 SNHLY and CDR2 FYNNEI. This CDR3 spans 15 amino acids. The CDR3 sequence is CASSPGVIAGDTQYF. CDR3 bases: TGTGCCAGCAGTCCGGGTGTAATAGCGGGAGATACGCAGTATTTT.

The chain uses TRBV29-1 and TRBJ2-5; TRBD2 is a possible D gene (6 bases). Germline V gives CDR1 SQVTM, CDR2 ANQGSEA. The germline V and J ends were trimmed by 5 bases and 4 bases, with 11 bases remaining between them. The CDR3 extends over 12 amino acids. Here the CDR3 reads CSVRWGVETQYF. In DNA, the CDR3 is TGCAGCGTTCGATGGGGGGTAGAGACCCAGTACTTC.

A few counts support this clonotype. The J gene is TRBJ2-2, the V gene TRBV25-1; 8 nucleotides match TRBD1. The CDR3 spans 14 residues. Germline assignment: CDR1 MGHDK and CDR2 SYGVNS. V gave up 6 bases and J gave up 1 base; unmatched junction bases: 1. The CDR3 is CASRGQENTGELFF. In DNA, the CDR3 is TGTGCCAGCAGGGGACAGGAGAACACCGGGGAGCTGTTTTTT. Complete variable domain (other parts from reference TRBV25-1 and TRBJ2-2): EADIYQTPRYLVIGTGKKITLECSQTMGHDKMYWYQQDPGMELHLIHYSYGVNSTEKGDLSSESTVSRIRTEHFPLTLESARPSHTSQYLCASRGQENTGELFFGEGSRLTVL.

This clonotype appeared a few times. The chain uses TRBV6-5 and TRBJ2-2; D gene ambiguous. Germline V lookup: CDR1 MNHEY, CDR2 SVGAGI. This CDR3 has 13 amino acids. Deletions cut 4 bases from V and 6 bases from J, with 9 bases between. The CDR3, as DNA: TGTGCCAGCAGTTTACAGCGAGCCGGGGAGCTGTTTTTT. Protein sequence: CASSLQRAGELFF.

The J gene is TRBJ2-7, the V gene TRBV6-1; no reliable D call. Per the germline V gene, CDR1 is MNHNS and CDR2 is SASEGT. V was trimmed by 2 bases and J by 0 bases, leaving 11 bases between them. The CDR3 is made up of 15 amino acids. As DNA, the CDR3 is TGTGCCAGCAGTGAAAGGGTAGCTTACTCCTACGAGCAGTACTTC. Its protein product is CASSERVAYSYEQYF.

This sequence joins TRBV12-3 or TRBV12-4 and TRBJ2-7, with D perhaps TRBD2 (6 bases). The CDR3 spans 15 residues. V was shortened by 2 bases and J by 7 bases, with 18 bases between the two germline ends. In nucleotides, the CDR3 is TGTGCCAGCAGTTTACATCCGGGCGGGGTATGGGAGCAGTACTTC. Amino acid sequence: CASSLHPGGVWEQYF.

The V gene is TRBV30, the J gene TRBJ1-5; perhaps TRBD1 as D (5 bases). The length of the CDR3 is 14 residues. The V and J ends lost 0 bases and 6 bases respectively, with 12 bases between them. Germline V lookup: CDR1 GTSNPN, CDR2 SVGIG (reference sequence). The CDR3 region is CAWSVRTNFQPQHF. CDR3 sequence (DNA): TGTGCCTGGAGTGTCCGGACAAATTTTCAGCCCCAGCATTTT.

This clonotype was seen a few times. The V gene is TRBV6-1, the J gene TRBJ2-1, with D unclear. Germline CDR1 is MNHNS and CDR2 is SASEGT. There are 11 residues in the CDR3. V dropped 11 bases and J dropped 4 bases, with 9 bases sitting between them. The CDR3 spells CASPKYNEQFF. The CDR3, as DNA: TGTGCCTCCCCAAAGTACAATGAGCAGTTCTTC.

This clonotype appeared a few times. The chain has TRBV12-3 or TRBV12-4 and TRBJ1-1; no clear D. The V end lost 1 base, the J end lost 5 bases, and 17 bases lay between the germline ends. This CDR3 is 16 amino acids long. CDR3 sequence: CASSLEVPGPGTEAFF. As DNA, the CDR3 is TGTGCCAGCAGTTTAGAGGTCCCAGGCCCTGGGACTGAAGCTTTCTTT.

The rearrangement uses TRBV11-2 and TRBJ2-5, with D maybe TRBD1 (5 bases). From germline, CDR1 is SGHAT and CDR2 FQNNGV. V was clipped by 3 bases and J by 2 bases, with 7 bases between them. This CDR3 has 13 amino acids. The chain's CDR3 is CASSLDTQETQYF. CDR3 DNA: TGTGCCAGCAGCTTGGACACACAAGAGACCCAGTACTTC.

The V gene is TRBV6-5, the J gene TRBJ1-2; D might be TRBD1 (6 bases). The germline V gene encodes CDR1 MNHEY and CDR2 SVGAGI. The CDR3 length is 14 residues. V dropped 0 bases and J dropped 5 bases, with 10 bases sitting between them. This CDR3 reads CASSYSGTLYGYTF. In nucleotides, the CDR3 is TGTGCCAGCAGTTACTCCGGGACACTTTATGGCTACACCTTC.

This clonotype was counted a few times. The rearrangement joins TRBV27 to TRBJ2-2, with D possibly matching TRBD1 (5 bases). The CDR3 totals 14 residues. Trimming left V 2 bases short and J 8 bases short, with 12 bases between. The germline gives CDR1 MNHEY, CDR2 SMNVEV (reference sequence). CDR3 sequence (DNA): TGTGCCAGCAGTTTAGTAGGGGTTGGTGGGGAGCTGTTTTTT. Its protein is CASSLVGVGGELFF.

V and J are TRBV6-5 and TRBJ2-1; 13 positions agree with TRBD2. Germline V gene data show CDR1 as MNHEY and CDR2 as SVGAGI. The CDR3 covers 17 residues. The V and J ends lost 0 bases and 2 bases, in that order; junction bases with no gene match: 1. The CDR3 spells CASSYSGLAGTYNEQFF. Written as DNA, the CDR3 is TGTGCCAGCAGTTACTCGGGACTAGCGGGAACCTACAATGAGCAGTTCTTC.

The chain carries TRBV6-6 and TRBJ2-7; tentatively, D is TRBD1 (5 bases). CDR3 length: 11 residues. Germline V gives CDR1 MNHNY, CDR2 SVGAGI (reference sequence). V gave up 6 bases and J gave up 12 bases, with 15 bases separating them. Written as DNA, the CDR3 is TGTGCCAGCAGAGGGGTCCGTAATCGGTACTTC. Translated, it gives CASRGVRNRYF.

This clonotype occurred a few times. The V gene is TRBV19, the J gene TRBJ2-3; 7 positions agree with TRBD2. V was clipped by 4 bases and J by 6 bases; unmatched bases: 7. The CDR3 has 14 amino acids. Germline V gene sequence: CDR1 LNHDA, CDR2 SQIVND (reference sequence). CDR3 protein: CASSTGLPGDTQYF. The CDR3 DNA sequence: TGTGCCAGTAGTACGGGACTACCCGGGGATACGCAGTATTTT.

This clonotype was seen a few times. The gene calls are TRBV5-1 and TRBJ2-1; 8 bases are a match to TRBD2. Germline V gene lookup returns CDR1 SGHRS and CDR2 YFSETQ. The CDR3 covers 15 residues. V lost 4 bases, J lost 3 bases, and 6 bases stayed unmatched. CDR3 protein: CASSAAGGYYNEQFF. In nucleotides, the CDR3 is TGCGCCAGCAGCGCGGCGGGGGGCTACTACAATGAGCAGTTCTTC.